The 21 T cell receptor beta chains in this list originate from one sample, sequenced in a study of a mutant IDH1 vaccine in newly diagnosed glioma. Time point of the sample: week 11, during vaccination. In the vaccine, a single dose held 300 ug of the mutant IDH1 20-mer peptide, along with topical imiquimod. Their target antigens are unknown. Here immunoSEQ multiplex PCR was the method, and the copy in TCRdb shows in-frame clones only, minus some. In the table there are tens of thousands of clones, roughly 83% of which are singletons. Sequencing used PBMCs, obtained from a glioma patient whose treatment included an IDH1 peptide vaccine. The receptors were gathered from a woman aged 50 to 60 with glioma.

The chain couples TRBV6-4 to TRBJ2-7; D gene ambiguous. Looked up from germline, CDR1 is MRHNA and CDR2 is SNTAGT. This CDR3 comprises 12 residues. Trimming left V 8 bases short and J 3 bases short, with 11 bases between. In DNA form, the CDR3 reads TGTGCCAGCGGCAGAGTACACTACGAGCAGTACTTC. Encoded protein: CASGRVHYEQYF.

The rearrangement uses TRBV6-1 and TRBJ1-2; D is undetermined. V was cut by 2 bases and J by 1 base, with 11 bases left in between. This CDR3 has 15 residues. Germline V CDR1 and CDR2: MNHNS, SASEGT. The CDR3: CASSEQPGFNYGYTF. The CDR3 DNA reads as TGTGCCAGCAGTGAACAACCAGGATTTAACTATGGCTACACCTTC.

This chain joins TRBV18 and TRBJ1-2, with a tentative D call TRBD1 (5 bases). The CDR3 length is 14 residues. Per germline, CDR1 KGHSH and CDR2 LQKENI. Trimming cost V 1 base and J 4 bases, with 10 bases left between them. CDR3 nucleotides: TGTGCCAGCTCACCACGGGCTGGGGCCTATGGCTACACCTTC. Translated, it gives CASSPRAGAYGYTF.

The chain uses TRBV5-1 and TRBJ2-1; a possible D gene is TRBD1 (5 bases). Deletions cut 0 bases from V and 10 bases from J, with 11 bases between. CDR3 length: 13 amino acids. Germline CDR1 and CDR2: SGHRS and YFSETQ. CDR3 nucleotide sequence: TGCGCCAGCAGCTTGGACGGTGGGGCCGAGCAGTTCTTC. It yields the protein CASSLDGGAEQFF.

This chain links TRBV13 with TRBJ2-7; TRBD1 might be the D (6 bases). Germline CDR1 PRHDT, CDR2 FYEKMQ (reference sequence). Trimming pared 3 bases from V and 7 bases from J, leaving 16 bases between. The CDR3 sequence is 14 residues long. The CDR3 nucleotides read TGTGCCAGCAGCTTCCCGCAGGGGTTTGGGGAGCAGTACTTC. Encoded protein: CASSFPQGFGEQYF.

The chain joins TRBV29-1 to TRBJ1-1, with a possible D match to TRBD1 (5 bases). V lost 5 bases, J lost 4 bases, and 11 bases lay in between. The CDR3 is 12 residues long. Germline CDR1 SQVTM, CDR2 ANQGSEA. CDR3 region: CSVSDSLTEAFF. CDR3 sequence (DNA): TGCAGCGTTTCTGACAGCCTCACTGAAGCTTTCTTT. The variable domain in full, with the rest retrieved from reference TRBV29-1 and TRBJ1-1, is SAVISQKPSRDICQRGTSLTIQCQVDSQVTMMFWYRQQPGQSLTLIATANQGSEATYESGFVIDKFPISRPNLTFSTLTVSNMSPEDSSIYLCSVSDSLTEAFFGQGTRLTVV.

The V call is TRBV4-1, the J call TRBJ2-4; 7 nucleotides align to TRBD1. The germline V gene has CDR1 MGHRA and CDR2 YSYEKL. After removal of 4 bases from V and 4 bases from J, the junction contained 7 bases not matched to a gene. The CDR3 spans 15 residues. CDR3 sequence reads: CASSPGTVTKNIQYF. In DNA, the CDR3 is TGCGCCAGCAGCCCTGGGACAGTTACTAAAAACATTCAGTACTTC.

V is TRBV27 and J is TRBJ2-2; 9 nucleotides align to TRBD2. Trimming removed 0 bases from V and 4 bases from J; junction bases left unmatched: 3. Germline V gene lookup returns CDR1 MNHEY and CDR2 SMNVEV (reference sequence). CDR3 length: 16 amino acids. The CDR3 protein is CASSLSSGGFTGELFF. The CDR3 DNA sequence: TGTGCCAGCAGTTTATCCAGCGGGGGGTTCACCGGGGAGCTGTTTTTT.

This chain joins TRBV7-2 and TRBJ2-2; a possible D gene is TRBD1 (6 bases). The CDR3 runs 15 residues. The ends were cut back, 1 base at V and 1 base at J, with 7 bases in the middle. Germline CDR1 SGHTA, CDR2 FQGNSA. The CDR3: CASSLVGGNTGELFF. DNA of the CDR3: TGTGCCAGCAGCTTAGTAGGGGGGAACACCGGGGAGCTGTTTTTT.

About this clone: At one end the junction does not follow the germline gene, possibly because of a read error. The chain employs TRBV29-1 and TRBJ1-1, with TRBD1 matching 7 bases. The CDR3 covers 16 residues. The germline CDR1 and CDR2 sequences are SQVTM and ANQGSEA. The CDR3 protein is CSVERITGATNAEAFF. The CDR3 nucleotides are TGCAGCGTTGAGCGAATTACAGGGGCGACGAACGCTGAAGCTTTCTTT.

V usage is TRBV2 and J usage is TRBJ2-3; no clear D gene. V shed 3 bases and J shed 0 bases, with 7 bases lying between them. CDR3 size: 14 residues. Germline V CDR1 and CDR2: SNHLY, FYNNEI. The DNA of the CDR3 is TGTGCCAGCAGTGATGTTTCTAGCACAGATACGCAGTATTTT. Translating it yields CASSDVSSTDTQYF. The entire variable domain, with the rest obtained from reference TRBV2 and TRBJ2-3, is as follows: EPEVTQTPSHQVTQMGQEVILRCVPISNHLYFYWYRQILGQKVEFLVSFYNNEISEKSEIFDDQFSVERPDGSNFTLKIRSTKLEDSAMYFCASSDVSSTDTQYFGPGTRLTVL.

This clone was recorded a few times. The V call is TRBV5-8, the J call TRBJ1-4; unclear D gene. Germline V gene data show CDR1 as SGHTS and CDR2 as YDEGEE. This CDR3 has 15 amino acids. V lost 0 bases to trimming and J lost 5 bases, with 11 bases between them. The CDR3 DNA sequence: TGTGCCAGCAGCTTGGGGTCTCGATGGAATGAAAAACTGTTTTTT. Amino acid sequence: CASSLGSRWNEKLFF.

The rearrangement links TRBV19 to TRBJ2-3, with D possibly being TRBD1 (7 bases). CDR3 length: 16 amino acids. Germline CDR1 LNHDA, CDR2 SQIVND (reference sequence). V dropped 1 base and J dropped 0 bases, with 11 bases sitting between them. CDR3 amino acids: CASSIGRDRSTDTQYF. In DNA form, the CDR3 reads TGTGCCAGTAGTATAGGGAGGGACAGAAGCACAGATACGCAGTATTTT.

The genes are TRBV9 and TRBJ1-5; perhaps TRBD1 as D (5 bases). This CDR3 region has 14 residues. The V gene's germline CDR1 is SGDLS and CDR2 YYNGEE. V gave up 2 bases and J gave up 7 bases, with 13 bases separating them. CDR3 region: CASSVDGAGQPQHF. For the CDR3, the DNA is TGTGCCAGCAGCGTCGACGGGGCCGGGCAGCCCCAGCATTTT. The variable domain in full, with the rest retrieved from reference TRBV9 and TRBJ1-5, is DSGVTQTPKHLITATGQRVTLRCSPRSGDLSVYWYQQSLDQGLQFLIQYYNGEERAKGNILERFSAQQFPDLHSELNLSSLELGDSALYFCASSVDGAGQPQHFGDGTRLSIL.

The chain uses TRBV6-1 and TRBJ1-2, with unresolved D. Germline assignment: CDR1 MNHNS and CDR2 SASEGT. The V and J ends lost 5 bases and 3 bases respectively, with 10 bases between them. The CDR3 length is 13 residues. CDR3: CASSPSTDYGYTF. The CDR3 nucleotides read TGTGCCAGCAGTCCTTCGACGGACTATGGCTACACCTTC.

This clone has just one count. The CDR3 DNA follows: TGTGCCAGCAGCTTAAGGTTCTCTGGAAACACCATATATTTT. Protein sequence: CASSLRFSGNTIYF. The rearrangement uses TRBV11-2 and TRBJ1-3; the D is unclear. CDR1 is SGHAT, CDR2 FQNNGV, per germline. This CDR3 has 14 residues. With 2 bases removed from V and 0 bases from J, the gap between germline ends came to 5 bases.

This chain uses TRBV29-1 with TRBJ1-1; no clear D. This CDR3 is built from 16 residues. The V gene's germline CDR1 is SQVTM and CDR2 ANQGSEA. Trimming stripped 3 bases from V and 8 bases from J, with 25 bases between. This CDR3 reads CSVDRLGSGRGWEAFF. Written as DNA, the CDR3 is TGCAGCGTTGATAGGTTAGGGTCAGGACGAGGTTGGGAAGCTTTCTTT.

The chain recombines TRBV5-6 with TRBJ2-3; the D gene is possibly TRBD1 (5 bases). CDR3 length: 14 residues. Looked up from germline, CDR1 is SGHDT and CDR2 is YYEEEE. Trimming cost V 0 bases and J 0 bases, with 5 bases left between them. This CDR3 is CASSLGQSTDTQYF. Written as DNA, the CDR3 is TGTGCCAGCAGCTTGGGACAGAGCACAGATACGCAGTATTTT.

This chain joins TRBV5-1 and TRBJ2-7, with a tentative D call TRBD1 (5 bases). The germline CDR1 and CDR2 sequences are SGHRS and YFSETQ. The CDR3 covers 14 residues. V lost 0 bases and J lost 3, with 10 bases in between. The CDR3 DNA sequence: TGCGCCAGCAGCTTGGCAGGGTTCGGCTACGAGCAGTACTTC. Amino acid sequence: CASSLAGFGYEQYF. Full variable domain (remainder filled in from reference TRBV5-1 and TRBJ2-7): KAGVTQTPRYLIKTRGQQVTLSCSPISGHRSVSWYQQTPGQGLQFLFEYFSETQRNKGNFPGRFSGRQFSNSRSEMNVSTLELGDSALYLCASSLAGFGYEQYFGPGTRLTVT.

The chain links TRBV5-6 to TRBJ1-6; 9 bases fit TRBD1. CDR3 length equals 14 residues. The J segment lost 10 bases and the V segment lost 4 bases, leaving 6 bases of the junction unmatched. Looked up from germline, CDR1 is SGHDT and CDR2 is YYEEEE. The CDR3 DNA follows: TGTGCCAGCAGCAGGACAGGGGCTAAATCACCCCTCCACTTT. This gives the protein CASSRTGAKSPLHF.

The chain joins TRBV10-3 to TRBJ2-3, with 9 bases aligning to TRBD1. The CDR3 sequence is 13 residues long. The germline CDR1 and CDR2 sequences are ENHRY and SYGVKD. After removal of 10 bases from V and 2 bases from J, the junction contained 4 bases not matched to a gene. The CDR3 here is CATRQGDTDTQYF. CDR3 coding DNA: TGTGCCACCAGACAGGGGGACACAGATACGCAGTATTTT.